The TCR beta chain described here comes from a study of blood T cells in healthy people across ages (dated by TCRdb to the mid-2010s). About the full investigation: Template switching captured roughly one uniquely barcoded TCR beta cDNA molecule per two T cells in model experiments. For two donors (one aged 18 to 29 and one aged 80 or older), the study analyzed two additional independent replicas of 1 million unique cDNA reads from the same blood draw. To track age-related changes in TCR beta repertoire diversity, the study relied on deep sequencing normalized with unique cDNA molecular identifiers. To avoid experimental bias, donors of different ages were randomly spread across the sequencing lanes. Four age groups were formed from the donors: young (average approximately 15 years), middle-aged (approximately 40), aged (about 62) and long-lived (more than 75).

Receptors were amplified or captured by 5' RACE. For sequencing, an Illumina HiSeq 2500 was employed. The second PCR ran for roughly 6 to 11 cycles and used a J-beta primer mix along with a sample-barcoded 5' primer. Each TCR beta cDNA molecule received a unique molecular identifier from a template-switch 5' adaptor carrying 12 random nucleotides. At least 2.5 million CDR3-containing paired-end reads were obtained from each sample. The Mint cDNA synthesis kit, primed by a TRBC-specific oligonucleotide, was used to synthesize first-strand cDNA from all RNA. After uracil-DNA glycosylase treatment, a first 18-cycle PCR used universal primers M1SS and BC2_uni_R on all cDNA. The authors' analysis ran thus. For normalization, 1 million high-quality reads, each with a distinct molecular identifier, were randomly selected from each sample. Instead of being binned into consensus sequences, reads that shared molecular identifiers were thrown out. MiTCR, set to a Q25 quality threshold and the strictest error-elimination algorithm, was used for CDR3 identification, clonotype clustering and error correction. A nonparametric unseen species model with Euler transformation was used to estimate lower-bound total TCR beta diversity. Clones were called with MiXCR by TCRdb after fastp trimmed the public reads at Q25, and only in-frame beta chains were retained. Identical CDR3 proteins give one entry, which carries the most common genes and DNA. The V and J calls were determined by TCRdb, not by the authors. This sample comprises fewer than 750,000 distinct CDR3 sequences, around 52% of them detected only once. Of the sample, approximately 12% is held by the ten largest clones.

As encoded in the germline V gene, CDR1 is KGHDR while CDR2 is SFDVKD. Between the V and J ends, shortened by 5 bases and 10 bases respectively, the junction contains 11 bases. From cysteine to phenylalanine, the CDR3 is 12 amino acids long. The only DNA kept is the CDR3, 36 bases in frame from the first base. Summary of the overall study and its limitations: Observed TCR beta diversity per million T cells fell roughly linearly with age, and a significant reduction was already apparent by age around 40. Total diversity estimates from one million sequenced T cells were considered lower bounds and underestimates. Because profiling used bulk unsorted PBMCs, naive and antigen-experienced compartments could not be compared conclusively. Observed TCR beta diversity correlated strongly with the percentage of naive T cells measured by flow cytometry. Compared with the aged group, the long-lived group had more naive CD4+ T cells, fewer expanded clones and increased TCR diversity, a pattern suggesting age selection. Donor CMV infection status was unknown, potentially confounding age-related changes in expanded clonotypes.

Details on this clonotype: It has no known antigen specificity. Base qualities are not recorded, but no much larger clone differs from it by a single base.

Systemically healthy Caucasian individuals from Russia, over 30 in total and aged roughly 6 to 100 years, were included as donors. Each donor gave 8 to 10 milliliters of peripheral blood, drawn into EDTA-treated Vacutainer tubes. PBMCs were isolated by Ficoll-Paque density-gradient centrifugation, with at least 6.5 million obtained per sample. Total RNA was extracted from PBMCs with Trizol reagent, with at least 5 micrograms obtained per sample. For every donor, flow cytometry on a PBMC aliquot measured the percentage of naive CD45RAhigh/CD27high T cells. In this chain, TRBV24-1 is recombined with TRBJ2-1; no D gene can be assigned with confidence. Sequenced: blood. The sequence came from a woman aged 80 or over in good health. The CDR3 protein: CATSALGDEQFF. The nucleotide sequence reads TGTGCCACCAGTGCCCTAGGAGACGAGCAGTTCTTC.